A selection of T cell receptor beta chains follows, all from one sample in a study of T-cell reconstitution after alpha-beta-depleted transplantation in children. Each CDR3 protein is one row after TCRdb ran MiXCR on the PCR reads. The data hold about 210,000 distinct CDR3 sequences, with roughly 18% observed a single time. Sequencing was performed on PBMCs, mostly from graft donor cells, taken 360 days after TCRalphabeta/CD19-depleted stem cell transplant. All receptors derive from a male patient between 2 and 10 years old who had a stem cell transplant for acute lymphoblastic leukemia, so the T cells may come from the graft donor. The CDR3 runs from the conserved cysteine through the conserved F or W. Fields, in order: V gene, J gene, D gene, clone size, CDR3 DNA, CDR3 protein. The D gene is left open where the match is weak. Not all rows give a size; the values are once, few, many and, for expanded clones, a class.

TRBV11-2	TRBJ1-1	TRBD1	.	TGTGCCAGCAGCTTAGAGGGGACAGGATTGAACACTGAAGCTTTCTTT	CASSLEGTGLNTEAFF
TRBV6-1	TRBJ1-1	.	few	TGTGCCAGCAGACTGCCAGTGGAGGGTACTGAAGCTTTCTTT	CASRLPVEGTEAFF
TRBV21-1	TRBJ2-5	.	few	TGTGCCAGCACCAAGGCCGTACTCCGAGTCCCAGAGACCCAGTACTTC	CASTKAVLRVPETQYF
TRBV14	TRBJ2-7	.	few	TGTGCCAGCAGCCTGTCCGGTTCCTTCTTCCACGAGCAGTACTTC	CASSLSGSFFHEQYF
TRBV20-1	TRBJ2-7	TRBD2	.	TGCAGTGCTAGGACAGCGGGGGGGCCTTGGGAGCAGTACTTC	CSARTAGGPWEQYF
TRBV12-3/TRBV12-4	TRBJ1-4	TRBD1	.	TGTGCCAGCAGCCAGACCGGGACAGGGAGCGTGAAACTGTTTTTT	CASSQTGTGSVKLFF
TRBV20-1	TRBJ1-2	.	few	TGCAGTGCTTCCGCGGACTTCTATGGCTACACCTTC	CSASADFYGYTF
TRBV3-1	TRBJ1-1	.	few	TGTGCCAGCAGCCCCCTGGGATCTGAAGCTTTCTTT	CASSPLGSEAFF
TRBV7-2	TRBJ1-2	.	.	TGTGCCAGCAGCTCCGAAAAGTATGGCTACACCTTC	CASSSEKYGYTF
TRBV20-1	TRBJ2-1	.	.	TGCAGTGCTAGAGATTCGGGCGGGCCTAACTACAATGAGCAGTTCTTC	CSARDSGGPNYNEQFF
TRBV5-1	TRBJ2-5	.	many	TGCGCCAGCAGCCCACTTTCGGGGGCCCAAGAGACCCAGTACTTC	CASSPLSGAQETQYF
TRBV5-1	TRBJ1-2	.	few	TGCGCCAGCAGCCTACCGGCTACGAAAGGCTACACCTTC	CASSLPATKGYTF
TRBV7-9	TRBJ2-1	.	many	TGTGCCAGCACCTTCGGTGGTAATGAGCAGTTCTTC	CASTFGGNEQFF
TRBV4-3	TRBJ2-2	.	.	TGCGCCAGCAGCCAACAGGGGTCCGGGGAGCTGTTTTTT	CASSQQGSGELFF
TRBV9	TRBJ2-3	TRBD1	few	TGTGCCAGCAGCGTAGGGACAGGGGAAGTCGGGACAGATACGCAGTATTTT	CASSVGTGEVGTDTQYF
TRBV20-1	TRBJ1-2	.	few	TGCAGTGCTAGAGACCAGGACAGTTATGGCTACACCTTC	CSARDQDSYGYTF
TRBV4-3	TRBJ2-3	.	.	TGCGCCAGCAGCCAAGCAGAAAACACAGATACGCAGTATTTT	CASSQAENTDTQYF
TRBV6-1	TRBJ2-1	TRBD2	.	TGTGCCAGCAGTCCACGGACTAGCGGGGGCCCCCGACTTGGGCAGTTCTTC	CASSPRTSGGPRLGQFF
TRBV20-1	TRBJ1-5	.	.	TGCAGTGCCCTTGGGGTTGGTCTCAATCAGCCCCAGCATTTT	CSALGVGLNQPQHF
TRBV11-3	TRBJ2-1	.	.	TGTGCCAGCAGCTTAGTACGGCGCCTCGGGAATGAGCAGTTCTTC	CASSLVRRLGNEQFF
TRBV27	TRBJ2-7	.	.	TGCACCAGCAGTTCGCCCTACCCCCCGGGGCCCGAGGGATACGAGCAGTACTTC	CTSSSPYPPGPEGYEQYF
TRBV12-3/TRBV12-4	TRBJ2-7	.	many	TGTGCCAGCAGTCCCGGACCCGGAGGGCAGTACTTC	CASSPGPGGQYF
TRBV7-9	TRBJ1-1	.	.	TGTGCCAGCAGCTCAACAAACACTGAAGCTTTCTTT	CASSSTNTEAFF
TRBV18	TRBJ2-1	.	.	TGTGCCAGCTCAAATCCCCCAATTGGGAATGAGCAGTTCTTC	CASSNPPIGNEQFF
TRBV29-1	TRBJ1-1	.	few	TGCAGCGTTGTAGGGCTGAGACTCATGAACACTGAAGCTTTCTTT	CSVVGLRLMNTEAFF
TRBV5-5	TRBJ2-7	.	few	TGTGCCAGCAGCTTCCCACAGGGATCCTACGAGCAGTACTTC	CASSFPQGSYEQYF
TRBV5-1	TRBJ2-1	TRBD2	few	TGCGCCAGCAGCTCAGGACTAGCGGGGGGTTACAATGAGCAGTTCTTC	CASSSGLAGGYNEQFF
TRBV6-1	TRBJ2-1	TRBD2	few	TGTGCCAGCAAAGGCCCTACTAGCGTCTCTTACTCCTACAATGAGCAGTTCTTC	CASKGPTSVSYSYNEQFF
TRBV9	TRBJ2-2	.	.	TGTGCCAGCAGCCTCACCGGATACACCGGGGAGCTGTTTTTT	CASSLTGYTGELFF
TRBV5-1	TRBJ2-3	TRBD2	.	TGCGCCAGCAGCTTGTCCCGCGGGGGGGCCTTAGATACGCAGTATTTT	CASSLSRGGALDTQYF
TRBV29-1	TRBJ2-7	TRBD1	.	TGCAGCGTTGGTTTGGGGACAGGGGGTACTTACGAGCAGTACTTC	CSVGLGTGGTYEQYF
TRBV5-6	TRBJ1-5	TRBD1	.	TGTGCCATCAGCTCGGGGCTGACAGGGCTCCTTAGCAATCAGCCCCAGCATTTT	CAISSGLTGLLSNQPQHF
TRBV20-1	TRBJ1-2	.	.	TGCAGTGCTCACGGGGGGTTTAGGGGCTACACCTTC	CSAHGGFRGYTF
TRBV29-1	TRBJ2-7	TRBD2	.	TGCAGCGTTGAAGATACTAGCGGGGGGGCCCACGAGCAGTACTTC	CSVEDTSGGAHEQYF
TRBV29-1	TRBJ2-7	.	few	TGCAGCGTTGGATCCTCCACAGCATCCGAGCAGTACTTC	CSVGSSTASEQYF
TRBV3-1	TRBJ2-7	.	.	TGTGCCAGCAGCCAACTATCAGGCCCGGGGGCCGCGGGGGAGCAGTACTTC	CASSQLSGPGAAGEQYF
TRBV5-6	TRBJ2-3	.	.	TGTGCCAGCAGCCACGGGAGCCCTCAGCCCAGCAGGGATTTT	CASSHGSPQPSRDF
TRBV9	TRBJ2-4	TRBD2	many	TGTGCCAGCAGCGTAGACGGCGGGGGTAACATTCAGTACTTC	CASSVDGGGNIQYF
TRBV6-5	TRBJ2-7	TRBD1	.	TGTGCCAGCAGTTACACCGCGGGACAGGGAGATTACGAGCAGTACTTC	CASSYTAGQGDYEQYF
TRBV9	TRBJ1-3	.	few	TGTGCCAGCAGCCCGACAGCGCTCTACTCTGGAAACACCATATATTTT	CASSPTALYSGNTIYF
TRBV5-1	TRBJ1-1	.	.	TGCGCCAGCAGCTTGGGTAACCGGAACACTGAAGCTTTCTTT	CASSLGNRNTEAFF
TRBV24-1	TRBJ2-3	TRBD2	many	TGTGCCACCAGTGATCCGGGACTAGCGGGAGATACGCAGTATTTT	CATSDPGLAGDTQYF
TRBV12-3/TRBV12-4	TRBJ2-1	TRBD2	.	TGTGCCAGCAGCCAGACTAGCGGGGAGAATGAGCAGTTCTTC	CASSQTSGENEQFF
TRBV10-3	TRBJ2-1	TRBD2	few	TGTGCCATCAGTGGCGGGAGGGACAATGAGCAGTTCTTC	CAISGGRDNEQFF
TRBV18	TRBJ2-3	.	many	TGTGCCAGCTCAACCGGGACGGAGTCCACAGATACGCAGTATTTT	CASSTGTESTDTQYF
TRBV30	TRBJ2-3	.	few	TGTGCCTGGAGTGTAGGGGGGGCGACCAGGGATACGCAGTATTTT	CAWSVGGATRDTQYF
TRBV20-1	TRBJ2-7	TRBD2	.	TGCAGTGCGCAGACTAGCGGGGGCCCCTACGAGCAGTACTTC	CSAQTSGGPYEQYF
TRBV6-2/TRBV6-3	TRBJ2-5	.	.	TGTGCCAGCAGCTACAATGGACTACAAGAGACCCAGTACTTC	CASSYNGLQETQYF
TRBV5-6	TRBJ1-2	.	.	TGTGCCAGCAGCTTTAATCGGCCTGGTGGCTACACCTTC	CASSFNRPGGYTF
TRBV3-1	TRBJ2-2	TRBD2	.	TGTGCCAGCAGCTCGCGACTAGCGGGATACACCGGGGAGCTGTTTTTT	CASSSRLAGYTGELFF
TRBV9	TRBJ2-3	TRBD2	.	TGTGCCAGCAGCCCCACGGGCAGCGGGGTGAGCACAGATACGCAGTATTTT	CASSPTGSGVSTDTQYF
TRBV18	TRBJ2-1	.	.	TGTGCCAGTAGGTTAGCTCACAATGAGCAGTTCTTC	CASRLAHNEQFF
TRBV20-1	TRBJ1-1	.	.	TGCAGTGCTAGATTCGGTTCCCCGAGTGCTGAAGCTTTCTTT	CSARFGSPSAEAFF
TRBV20-1	TRBJ2-5	.	many	TGCAGTGCTAGTACCAGTCAAGAGACCCAGTACTTC	CSASTSQETQYF
TRBV7-9	TRBJ2-1	.	.	TGTGCCAGCAGCTGGAGCGGCGACAATGAGCAGTTCTTC	CASSWSGDNEQFF